This TCR beta chain was captured by sequencing in a study of blood T cells in healthy people across ages. This clonotype was detected a few times. Its antigen is not identified. The study, taken as a whole, reports: Higher naive T cell percentage went strongly together with higher TCR beta diversity.

J was trimmed by 3 bases and V by 5 bases; bases with no gene match: 5. The CDR3 runs to 15 residues. Germline V CDR1 and CDR2: ENHRY, SYGVKD. Together with a sample-barcoded 5' primer, a J-beta primer mix was included in a second PCR lasting about 7 to 11 cycles. TCRdb itself ran the 5' RACE reads through MiXCR, one entry per CDR3 protein. The sample lists 600,000 to 850,000 distinct CDR3 sequences, approximately 25% occurring once. These data also formed part of another study, on T cells of mothers and their children. In that study: Comparable shaping of TCR recombination output by thymic selection was observed in related and unrelated pairs. Versus unrelated pairs, overlap was slightly higher in related mother-child pairs, without reaching significance.

The sample comprised blood. The TCR comes from a boy aged 5-17 years in good health. The chain recombines TRBV10-3 with TRBJ2-2, with 8 positions matching TRBD2. The CDR3 DNA reads TGTGCCATCAGTCAAGCGGGAGACGACACCGGGGAGCTGTTTTTT. Protein: CAISQAGDDTGELFF.